Sequencing of this T cell receptor (beta chain) was carried out in a study of CD8 T cell repertoires and HIV-1 epitope variants (dated by TCRdb to about 2020). Study-level background: T cells were stimulated in separate culture wells with each of twenty-five peptides representing autologous and known Gag and Nef epitope variants. Control conditions included a CMV, EBV and flu peptide pool, the Ebola AY9 epitope as negative control, and a no-peptide well. A total of some 83 T cell cultures were run, with each culture condition done in triplicate except for one peptide, which was done in duplicate. Three Gag epitope families and Nef HW9 and YT9 were included among the tested epitopes. For 9 to 11 days the cultures were kept in IMDM with gentamicin, and on days 3 and 7 half of the media was changed with IL-2, IL-7 and IL-15 added. Using the EasySep Human T Cell Enrichment Kit, T cells were enriched and then co-cultured with an equal number of autologous T cell-negative cells acting as antigen-presenting cells. An aliquot of 1M T cells was saved as an uncultured baseline condition, separate from the 75 to 95 T cell cultures.

As concerns this clone: Its target antigen remains unknown. Base quality data are lacking; no much larger clone is found one base away.

For CDR1 and CDR2, the germline V gene lists MGHDK and SYGVNS. V ends up 0 bases short and J 6 bases short, with an unmatched junction base count of 4. From the cysteine up to the phenylalanine, the CDR3 has a length of 15 residues. The read is trimmed to its CDR3 DNA, 45 bases read in frame from base 1. The EasySep Human CD8+ T Cell Enrichment Kit was used on day 10 to isolate CD8+ T cells from every culture. The immunoSEQ platform was used to sequence TCR beta CDR3 regions at survey depth. The QIAamp DNA micro kit was used to extract genomic DNA from every cultured and uncultured CD8+ T cell population. Under the source paper's analysis protocol: Samples with fewer than 5,000 productive reads were excluded, resulting in the removal of about 7% of the roughly 80 HIV peptide-stimulated cultures. Sequences were trimmed to CDR3 by a MANAFEST web app, and nonproductive sequences, CDR3s under 5 amino acids, and sequences not starting with C or ending with F/W were removed. For a clonotype to count as antigen-specific, the clonotype had to expand relative to the no-peptide control in at least 2 of 3 replicates at FDR 0.01, and only within one epitope family. A frequency at least fivefold higher than in wells stimulated with peptides from other epitope families was additionally required for specific clonotypes. What TCRdb holds here is the immuneACCESS table cut down to in-frame rearrangements. Part of the clones is not present; checked against another copy, under half of the missing clones reflect an unresolved V gene, and the others are unexplained. That table supplies the V and J calls and clone size; D and trimming were determined from the DNA. This sample comprises about 5,600 clones, about 64% of them detected only once. The top ten clonotypes cover around two fifths of the sample.

The investigation overall reported the following: The assay could identify only TCR beta chains and pointed to proliferation in response to antigen, not to T cell function or cytokine profile. Roughly 5 clonotypes recognized the Nef KF9 family and one clonotype recognized the HW9 family, while no responses to the TAALDMSHF plasma variant were seen. Eight or nine antigen-specific TCR beta clonotypes were identified, and five or six of them appeared cross-reactive for autologous or known escape epitope variants.

The chain employs TRBV25-1 and TRBJ1-4, and 7 junctional nucleotides match TRBD1. This clonotype originated in a male donor with HIV. Source material: cultured CD8+ T cells derived from PBMCs. The encoded CDR3 is CASSEYFRGDEKLFF. The sequence in DNA is TGTGCCAGCAGTGAATACTTCAGGGGGGATGAAAAACTGTTTTTT.